This paragraph reports one T cell receptor (beta chain). Researchers used genomic DNA as the template to profile TCR beta VDJ and CDR3. In TCRdb, the reads were re-called with MiXCR into one record per CDR3 protein. The repertoire holds some 180,000 distinct CDR3 sequences, with about half as singletons. The data were taken from a study of CD8+CD57+ T cells in acquired aplastic anemia. Across the whole study: The study obtained an average of around 3.1 ug of DNA from sorted CD4+ and CD8+ cells.

The CDR3 has 12 residues. V lost 12 bases and J lost 6; bases outside the gene matches: 5. CDR1 KGHDR and CDR2 SFDVKD come from the germline V gene. The receptor's source is a human donor in good health. The source material was sorted CD4+, CD8+, or CD8+CD57+ T cells (not recorded which) from PBMCs. The chain employs TRBV24-1 and TRBJ2-1; 9 bases map to TRBD2. The CDR3 DNA reads TGTGCCGTGGCGGGAGGGACCAATGAGCAGTTCTTC. Translation: CAVAGGTNEQFF.